A selection of T cell receptor beta chains follows, all from one sample in a study of blood T cells in healthy people across ages. TCRdb ran MiXCR on the 5' RACE reads and lists one entry per CDR3 protein. The data contain 1.5 million or so distinct CDR3 sequences, 42% of them singletons. The sample was blood. The source is a woman under 30 in good health. The CDR3 runs from the conserved cysteine through the conserved F or W. A D gene is named only where the DNA matches it firmly. Only part of the rows carry a size: once, few, many, or a class if the clone is expanded.

j_gene | abundance | d_gene | v_gene | CDR3aa | CDR3nt
TRBJ1-5 | few | TRBD1 | TRBV2 | CASIGTGTLQPQHF | TGTGCCAGCATCGGGACAGGGACTCTACAGCCCCAGCATTTT
TRBJ2-1 | few | - | TRBV14 | CASSQVVNPKNYNEQFF | TGTGCCAGCAGCCAAGTTGTCAATCCGAAGAACTACAATGAGCAGTTCTTC
TRBJ1-4 | few | TRBD1 | TRBV6-6 | CASKTRSGGVNEKLFF | TGTGCCAGCAAGACTCGGTCAGGGGGCGTCAATGAAAAACTGTTTTTT
TRBJ2-1 | few | TRBD2 | TRBV10-1 | CASSDLIAGGYNEQFF | TGCGCCAGCAGTGACCTCATAGCGGGGGGCTACAATGAGCAGTTCTTC
TRBJ1-6 | - | - | TRBV7-6 | CASSSTSSYNSPLHF | TGTGCCAGCAGCTCCACGAGCTCCTATAATTCACCCCTCCACTTT
TRBJ1-1 | once | - | TRBV7-8 | CASSSRRLNTEAFF | TGTGCCAGCAGCTCAAGACGGCTGAACACTGAAGCTTTCTTT
TRBJ1-4 | - | TRBD1 | TRBV6-5 | CASRVGQGGEKLFF | TGTGCCAGCAGGGTAGGACAGGGTGGTGAAAAACTGTTTTTT
TRBJ2-1 | - | - | TRBV12-3/TRBV12-4 | CASRYESSYNEQFF | TGTGCCAGCAGGTATGAGAGCTCCTACAATGAGCAGTTCTTC
TRBJ2-3 | - | TRBD2 | TRBV12-3/TRBV12-4 | CASSLGASGGPAIKYF | TGTGCCAGCAGTTTAGGGGCTAGCGGGGGGCCCGCTATAAAGTATTTT
TRBJ2-2 | - | TRBD2 | TRBV9 | CASSGDGLADNTGELFF | TGTGCCAGCAGCGGGGACGGACTAGCGGACAACACCGGGGAGCTGTTTTTT
TRBJ1-1 | - | - | TRBV2 | CASSGRDRRLTEAFF | TGTGCCAGCAGTGGTCGTGACAGAAGGTTGACTGAAGCTTTCTTT
TRBJ2-3 | - | - | TRBV10-3 | CAISESSGGRAYTDTQYF | TGTGCCATCAGTGAGTCTTCCGGTGGCCGAGCCTACACAGATACGCAGTATTTT
TRBJ1-1 | few | - | TRBV20-1 | CSALLDTEAFF | TGCAGTGCTCTCTTGGACACTGAAGCTTTCTTT
TRBJ1-6 | few | - | TRBV28 | CASSTPGQWSNSPLHF | TGTGCCAGCAGCACACCCGGACAGTGGAGTAATTCACCCCTCCACTTT
TRBJ2-7 | many | - | TRBV10-3 | CATPLVGVEYF | TGTGCCACCCCCCTCGTCGGGGTAGAGTACTTC
TRBJ1-6 | few | TRBD1 | TRBV6-2/TRBV6-3 | CASSPPWTGLGSPLHF | TGTGCCAGCAGCCCTCCCTGGACAGGCCTCGGATCACCCCTCCACTTT
TRBJ2-7 | - | - | TRBV27 | CASWPGASYEQYF | TGTGCCAGCTGGCCAGGGGCCTCCTACGAGCAGTACTTC
TRBJ2-7 | few | - | TRBV18 | CASSPGTSRGEQYF | TGTGCCAGCTCGCCGGGGACTTCCCGGGGCGAGCAGTACTTC
TRBJ2-1 | - | - | TRBV12-3/TRBV12-4 | CASSLSRWGDEQFF | TGTGCCAGCAGTTTAAGTCGTTGGGGGGATGAGCAGTTCTTC
TRBJ2-2 | once | - | TRBV3-1 | CASNEGGALPGELFF | TGTGCCAGCAATGAGGGGGGGGCTCTCCCCGGGGAGCTGTTTTTT
TRBJ1-3 | - | - | TRBV4-1 | CASSPNPGNTIYF | TGCGCCAGCAGCCCGAACCCTGGAAACACCATATATTTT
TRBJ2-3 | - | TRBD2 | TRBV29-1 | CSVDGTSGTLSTDTQYF | TGCAGCGTTGATGGGACTAGCGGGACTCTTAGCACAGATACGCAGTATTTT
TRBJ2-7 | few | TRBD2 | TRBV12-3/TRBV12-4 | CASSSVGGADEQYF | TGTGCCAGCAGTTCCGTCGGGGGGGCCGACGAGCAGTACTTC
TRBJ2-1 | - | - | TRBV28 | CASRQTRTLYNEQFF | TGTGCCAGCAGACAGACTAGGACATTATACAATGAGCAGTTCTTC
TRBJ2-7 | - | TRBD1 | TRBV25-1 | CASMRAGDSSYEQYF | TGTGCCAGCATGAGGGCAGGGGACAGCTCCTACGAGCAGTACTTC
TRBJ2-7 | few | - | TRBV20-1 | CSVRQRGSYEQYF | TGCAGTGTTCGTCAGAGGGGCTCCTACGAGCAGTACTTC
TRBJ2-5 | once | TRBD2 | TRBV4-2 | CASSWGTSGSAETQYF | TGTGCCAGCAGCTGGGGGACTAGCGGGTCCGCAGAGACCCAGTACTTC
TRBJ1-2 | - | - | TRBV12-3/TRBV12-4 | CASSPGLGAYGYTF | TGTGCCAGCAGTCCGGGACTGGGCGCCTATGGCTACACCTTC
TRBJ2-7 | - | TRBD2 | TRBV7-9 | CASSQRGNEQYF | TGTGCCAGCAGCCAGCGGGGAAACGAGCAGTACTTC
TRBJ1-1 | few | - | TRBV7-3 | CASSFDHGNTEAFF | TGTGCCAGCAGCTTTGATCACGGGAACACTGAAGCTTTCTTT
TRBJ2-5 | - | TRBD2 | TRBV12-3/TRBV12-4 | CASSPGRAGSEPQYF | TGTGCCAGCAGTCCTGGACGAGCGGGAAGCGAGCCCCAGTACTTC
TRBJ2-7 | - | - | TRBV4-1 | CASSQLSGGYEQYF | TGCGCCAGCAGTCAACTAAGCGGAGGATACGAGCAGTACTTC
TRBJ2-3 | - | - | TRBV10-3 | CAISAGRTQYF | TGTGCCATCAGCGCGGGCAGGACGCAGTATTTT
TRBJ1-2 | few | - | TRBV12-3/TRBV12-4 | CASSFEGRRSYGYTF | TGTGCCAGCAGTTTTGAGGGACGGAGATCTTATGGCTACACCTTC
TRBJ2-5 | few | TRBD1 | TRBV28 | CASRAGTGGSVETQYF | TGTGCCAGCAGGGCCGGGACAGGGGGATCTGTAGAGACCCAGTACTTC
TRBJ2-1 | - | TRBD2 | TRBV27 | CASSLGIIAGNNEQFF | TGTGCCAGCAGTTTAGGAATAATAGCGGGAAACAATGAGCAGTTCTTC
TRBJ2-7 | once | - | TRBV3-1 | CASSQELAGFYEQYF | TGTGCCAGCAGCCAAGAACTCGCCGGATTCTACGAGCAGTACTTC
TRBJ2-5 | - | TRBD2 | TRBV5-1 | CASIPGNGRVDNEQYF | TGCGCCAGCATCCCCGGAAACGGGAGGGTCGACAATGAGCAGTACTTC
TRBJ1-2 | - | TRBD1 | TRBV6-5 | CASRTGGQGGGYTF | TGTGCCAGCAGAACCGGGGGACAGGGAGGTGGCTACACCTTC
TRBJ2-7 | few | - | TRBV5-6 | CASILVHEQYF | TGTGCCAGCATCCTTGTGCACGAGCAGTACTTC